Presented here are 28 T cell receptor beta chains from one specimen sequenced in a study of cytomegalovirus exposure and HLA in healthy donors. The PCR was carried out with 60 Vbeta primers and 13 Jbeta primers. The assay was immunoSEQ multiplex PCR, and TCRdb's table has in-frame clones only and misses some. The table lists 100,000 or so clones, more than 65% of them singletons, with about 3.5% in the top ten. The sequencing sample was made of PBMCs. These receptors all come from a man under 40 in good health and CMV-seronegative.

The chain is built from TRBV28 and TRBJ1-5, with 7 positions matching TRBD1. This CDR3 contains 14 residues. After removal of 2 bases from V and 6 bases from J, the junction contained 4 bases not matched to a gene. Germline-derived CDR1 and CDR2 are MDHEN and SYDVKM. Written as DNA, the CDR3 is TGTGCCAGCAGTTTAGAAGGGGGCGGTCAGCCCCAGCATTTT. Translated, it gives CASSLEGGGQPQHF.

J is TRBJ2-1 and V is TRBV5-1; TRBD1 matches 7 bases. The CDR3 length is 15 residues. CDR1 and CDR2 from the germline V gene are SGHRS and YFSETQ. V lost 4 bases and J lost 2; bases outside the gene matches: 6. CDR3 nucleotide sequence: TGCGCCAGCAGCCCACAGGGGCCCACCTACAATGAGCAGTTCTTC. This sequence encodes CASSPQGPTYNEQFF.

On this clone: One junction end disagrees with the germline gene, perhaps due to a read error. Distinct nucleotide sequences in the sample also encode this CDR3. This chain connects TRBV5-1 to TRBJ1-1; 8 bases match TRBD1. The CDR3 is 16 residues long. The germline V gene encodes CDR1 SGHRS and CDR2 YFSETQ. In DNA form, the CDR3 reads TGCGCCAGCAGCCCGACCTCAGGACAGGGAAACACTGAGGCTTTCTTT. Translated: CASSPTSGQGNTEAFF. The full variable domain, its missing parts supplied by reference TRBV5-1 and TRBJ1-1, is KAGVTQTPRYLIKTRGQQVTLSCSPISGHRSVSWYQQTPGQGLQFLFEYFSETQRNKGNFPGRFSGRQFSNSRSEMNVSTLELGDSALYLCASSPTSGQGNTEAFFGQGTRLTVV.

This clone was counted once. The chain joins TRBV7-2 to TRBJ1-2, with D unresolved. CDR1 is SGHTA, CDR2 FQGNSA, per germline. The V gene lost 0 bases and the J gene lost 9 bases, with 11 bases spanning the gap. The CDR3 sequence is 13 residues long. This CDR3 reads CASSLAPPESYTF. The CDR3 DNA is TGTGCCAGCAGCTTAGCTCCACCCGAGAGCTACACCTTC. The whole variable domain, filled in from reference TRBV7-2 and TRBJ1-2, reads GAGVSQSPSNKVTEKGKDVELRCDPISGHTALYWYRQSLGQGLEFLIYFQGNSAPDKSGLPSDRFSAERTGGSVSTLTIQRTQQEDSAVYLCASSLAPPESYTFGSGTRLTVV.

The chain has TRBV18 and TRBJ1-1; 8 positions agree with TRBD1. Looked up from germline, CDR1 is KGHSH and CDR2 is LQKENI. The CDR3 spans 16 residues. V trimming: 0 bases; J trimming: 3 bases; junction bases outside the gene matches: 6. The CDR3 DNA sequence: TGTGCCAGCTCACCACCTTTCCAGGGGGCTCACACTGAAGCTTTCTTT. Translating it yields CASSPPFQGAHTEAFF.

The V call is TRBV9, the J call TRBJ2-3; 9 bases match TRBD1. The CDR3 loop spans 19 amino acids. CDR1 and CDR2 from the germline V gene are SGDLS and YYNGEE. V gave up 3 bases and J gave up 5 bases; unmatched junction bases: 19. This CDR3 is CASSARGGRNRGREDTQYF. The CDR3 nucleotides read TGTGCCAGCAGCGCCCGGGGCGGGAGAAACAGGGGGCGCGAAGATACGCAGTATTTT. Full variable domain (rest looked up from reference TRBV9 and TRBJ2-3): DSGVTQTPKHLITATGQRVTLRCSPRSGDLSVYWYQQSLDQGLQFLIQYYNGEERAKGNILERFSAQQFPDLHSELNLSSLELGDSALYFCASSARGGRNRGREDTQYFGPGTRLTVL.

The gene calls are TRBV7-2 and TRBJ1-1; no clear D gene. Trimming cost V 2 bases and J 3 bases, with 7 bases left between them. The CDR3 has 13 residues. Germline-derived CDR1 and CDR2 are SGHTA and FQGNSA. The CDR3 sequence: CASSLFRDTEAFF. The CDR3 DNA follows: TGTGCCAGCAGCTTATTCCGAGACACTGAAGCTTTCTTT. The full variable domain, in which reference TRBV7-2 and TRBJ1-1 provide the parts outside the CDR3, is GAGVSQSPSNKVTEKGKDVELRCDPISGHTALYWYRQSLGQGLEFLIYFQGNSAPDKSGLPSDRFSAERTGGSVSTLTIQRTQQEDSAVYLCASSLFRDTEAFFGQGTRLTVV.

A note on this clone: This CDR3 is also generated by other DNA sequences in the sample. CDR3 loop: CASSFWGRDTQYF. CDR3 nucleotide sequence: TGCGCCAGCAGCTTCTGGGGGAGGGATACGCAGTATTTT. The V and J genes are TRBV5-1 and TRBJ2-3; D might be TRBD2 (6 bases). The CDR3 length is 13 residues. Trimming shortened V by 2 bases and J by 6 bases, and 10 bases separated the two germline ends. Germline loops: CDR1 SGHRS, CDR2 YFSETQ.

The genes are TRBV19 and TRBJ2-7, with 13 nucleotides matching TRBD2. The germline V gene has CDR1 LNHDA and CDR2 SQIVND (reference sequence). This CDR3 has 16 amino acids. Germline trimming cut 3 bases from V and 5 bases from J; bases unmatched to any gene: 7. CDR3 bases: TGTGCCAGTAGTATGAAGGGACTAGCGGGAAACAACGAGCAGTACTTC. Translated: CASSMKGLAGNNEQYF.

The chain uses TRBV7-8 and TRBJ1-1, with 9 bases lining up with TRBD1. CDR1 is SGHVS and CDR2 is FQNEAQ in the germline V gene. V was pared by 5 bases and J by 4 bases, with 14 bases of the junction left unmatched. This CDR3 is built from 17 residues. CDR3 bases: TGTGCCAGCAGCCCGACTGGGACAGGGTACGGGAGCACTGAAGCTTTCTTT. Translated: CASSPTGTGYGSTEAFF.

The gene calls are TRBV30 and TRBJ2-7; no reliable D call. CDR3 length: 12 amino acids. Germline V lookup: CDR1 GTSNPN, CDR2 SVGIG (reference sequence). V lost 2 bases, J lost 2 bases, and 7 bases lay in between. Here the CDR3 reads CAWSSTAYEQYF. The CDR3 DNA is TGTGCCTGGAGTTCTACAGCCTACGAGCAGTACTTC.

This chain links TRBV29-1 with TRBJ2-3, with 10 bases matching TRBD2. Germline values: CDR1 SQVTM, CDR2 ANQGSEA. V lost 6 bases, J lost 4 bases, and 7 bases stayed unmatched. The CDR3 is 14 residues long. CDR3 amino acids: CSVARSGRSDTQYF. The CDR3 bases are TGCAGCGTGGCGCGTAGCGGGAGGTCAGATACGCAGTATTTT.

This clone turned up a few times. This chain connects TRBV7-8 to TRBJ1-6; 9 nucleotides agree with TRBD1. The germline gives CDR1 SGHVS, CDR2 FQNEAQ. The CDR3 covers 19 residues. V trimming: 2 bases; J trimming: 7 bases; junction bases outside the gene matches: 15. The CDR3 spells CASSLPRETGGARNSPLHF. Here the CDR3 DNA reads TGTGCCAGCAGCTTACCCAGGGAAACAGGGGGCGCTCGGAATTCACCCCTCCACTTT.

V gene TRBV5-1 combines with J gene TRBJ2-7, with 10 bases that match TRBD2. V shed 4 bases and J 6 bases; nucleotides not matched to a gene: 7. This CDR3 comprises 14 residues. Per germline, CDR1 SGHRS and CDR2 YFSETQ. Written as DNA, the CDR3 is TGCGCCAGCAGCCACGGACTAGCGGACGCCGAGCAGTACTTC. It codes for CASSHGLADAEQYF.

The rearrangement joins TRBV21-1 to TRBJ1-1; TRBD1 was called by the table and not checked on the DNA. TRBV21-1 is annotated as a pseudogene. The CDR3 contains 19 residues. In nucleotides, the CDR3 is TGTGCCAGCAGCAAAGGTCCGGTCCATCCTGGGCCGTGGAACACTGAAGCTTTCTTT. Translated, it gives CASSKGPVHPGPWNTEAFF.

The V and J genes are TRBV14 and TRBJ2-5, with D perhaps matching TRBD1 (5 bases). CDR1 is SGHDN and CDR2 is FVKESK in the germline V gene. Trimming removed 8 bases at V and 5 bases at J, with 12 bases between. The CDR3 is made up of 12 amino acids. The CDR3 reads CASGPGSETQYF. In nucleotides, the CDR3 is TGTGCCAGCGGTCCAGGGTCGGAGACCCAGTACTTC. Supplemented by reference TRBV14 and TRBJ2-5, the full variable domain reads EAGVTQFPSHSVIEKGQTVTLRCDPISGHDNLYWYRRVMGKEIKFLLHFVKESKQDESGMPNNRFLAERTGGTYSTLKVQPAELEDSGVYFCASGPGSETQYFGPGTRLLVL.

This clone was observed a few times. This chain uses TRBV6-5 with TRBJ2-1; 8 bases are shared with TRBD1. Germline lookup yields CDR1 MNHEY and CDR2 SVGAGI. V shed 5 bases and J 4 bases; nucleotides not matched to a gene: 7. The CDR3 totals 15 residues. This CDR3 reads CASSRDRGPYNEQFF. The CDR3 DNA reads as TGTGCCAGCAGTCGCGACAGGGGTCCGTACAATGAGCAGTTCTTC.

This clone was seen a handful of times. The chain combines TRBV5-1 with TRBJ2-3, with 10 bases that match TRBD2. Losses at the gene ends were 4 bases for V and 0 bases for J; bases not matched to a gene: 5. The CDR3 consists of 16 residues. CDR1 and CDR2 (germline): SGHRS, YFSETQ. Here the CDR3 reads CASSVGLATSTDTQYF. The CDR3 DNA reads TGCGCCAGCAGCGTGGGACTAGCGACTAGCACAGATACGCAGTATTTT. Combining the CDR3 with reference TRBV5-1 and TRBJ2-3 gives the whole variable domain KAGVTQTPRYLIKTRGQQVTLSCSPISGHRSVSWYQQTPGQGLQFLFEYFSETQRNKGNFPGRFSGRQFSNSRSEMNVSTLELGDSALYLCASSVGLATSTDTQYFGPGTRLTVL.

The chain combines TRBV6-1 with TRBJ2-5, with D possibly matching TRBD1 (6 bases). This CDR3 has 14 amino acids. The germline V gene encodes CDR1 MNHNS and CDR2 SASEGT. V lost 0 bases, J lost 5 bases, and 10 bases lay in between. This chain's CDR3 is CASSEANRAETQYF. CDR3 nucleotides: TGTGCCAGCAGTGAAGCAAACAGGGCCGAGACCCAGTACTTC.

This chain connects TRBV30 to TRBJ2-4; 9 bases align to TRBD1. J gave up 0 bases and V 7 bases, and 10 bases lay outside the gene matches. Germline loops: CDR1 GTSNPN, CDR2 SVGIG (reference sequence). CDR3 size: 16 residues. The CDR3 is CAFQRGTGLAKNIQYF. CDR3 nucleotides: TGTGCCTTCCAAAGGGGGACAGGGCTAGCCAAAAACATTCAGTACTTC.

The chain joins TRBV2 to TRBJ1-2, with 7 bases lining up with TRBD1. The germline gives CDR1 SNHLY, CDR2 FYNNEI. The CDR3 sequence is 14 residues long. With V trimmed by 1 base and J by 4 bases, 3 bases remained unmatched. The CDR3 nucleotides read TGTGCCAGCAGTGAAGGGACAGGCGTCTATGGCTACACCTTC. Protein sequence: CASSEGTGVYGYTF.

This chain links TRBV7-9 with TRBJ2-1, with D possibly being TRBD2 (5 bases). V was clipped by 2 bases and J by 7 bases, with 6 bases between them. The germline gives CDR1 SEHNR, CDR2 FQNEAQ (reference sequence). The CDR3 runs to 12 residues. This CDR3 reads CASSLTGNEQFF. The CDR3 nucleotides read TGTGCCAGCAGCTTAACGGGGAATGAGCAGTTCTTC.

This clone was detected a few times. The chain employs TRBV19 and TRBJ1-1; D unclear. CDR3 length equals 16 residues. Trimming pared 2 bases from V and 1 base from J, leaving 14 bases between. Looked up from germline, CDR1 is LNHDA and CDR2 is SQIVND (reference sequence). The CDR3 loop is CASSIPRRASNTEAFF. For the CDR3, the DNA is TGTGCCAGTAGTATACCCAGGAGGGCCTCGAACACTGAAGCTTTCTTT.

The chain has TRBV4-1 and TRBJ2-7; the D gene is possibly TRBD1 (6 bases). V was cut by 4 bases and J by 2 bases, with 15 bases left in between. Looked up from germline, CDR1 is MGHRA and CDR2 is YSYEKL. The CDR3 length is 15 residues. CDR3 amino acids: CASSRNRDNAYEQYF. The CDR3 DNA reads as TGCGCCAGCAGCCGCAACCGGGACAATGCCTACGAGCAGTACTTC.

The sample holds a few counts of this clone. The chain links TRBV30 to TRBJ2-7; TRBD1 agrees at 8 bases. This CDR3 has 15 amino acids. Germline-derived CDR1 and CDR2 are GTSNPN and SVGIG (reference sequence). With V trimmed by 4 bases and J by 5 bases, 13 bases remained unmatched. This CDR3 reads CAWNSDRERSNEQYF. As DNA, the CDR3 is TGTGCCTGGAACTCGGACAGGGAAAGAAGCAACGAGCAGTACTTC.

The chain uses TRBV28 and TRBJ2-7; 7 positions match TRBD1. The CDR3 is made up of 14 amino acids. The V segment lost 9 bases and the J segment 3 bases; nucleotides outside the gene matches: 11. Germline V gene lookup returns CDR1 MDHEN and CDR2 SYDVKM. The CDR3, as DNA: TGTGCCAGTAGCAGTGGGACAGCCAGCTACGAGCAGTACTTC. Its protein is CASSSGTASYEQYF.

The rearrangement joins TRBV5-1 to TRBJ1-2; 10 positions match TRBD1. The CDR3 has 15 residues. The J segment lost 9 bases and the V segment lost 3 bases, leaving 11 bases of the junction unmatched. The germline gives CDR1 SGHRS, CDR2 YFSETQ. The DNA of the CDR3 is TGCGCCAGCAGCTCTGCGATTGGGACAGGGGTTCGCTACACCTTC. Amino acids: CASSSAIGTGVRYTF.

This clone was counted between two and nine times. The V and J genes are TRBV28 and TRBJ1-3; 7 bases align to TRBD1. CDR3 length equals 15 residues. V lost 10 bases and J lost 0; bases outside the gene matches: 9. The V gene's germline CDR1 is MDHEN and CDR2 SYDVKM. CDR3 region: CATLDRALSGNTIYF. CDR3 nucleotides: TGTGCCACCCTTGACAGGGCTCTCTCTGGAAACACCATATATTTT.